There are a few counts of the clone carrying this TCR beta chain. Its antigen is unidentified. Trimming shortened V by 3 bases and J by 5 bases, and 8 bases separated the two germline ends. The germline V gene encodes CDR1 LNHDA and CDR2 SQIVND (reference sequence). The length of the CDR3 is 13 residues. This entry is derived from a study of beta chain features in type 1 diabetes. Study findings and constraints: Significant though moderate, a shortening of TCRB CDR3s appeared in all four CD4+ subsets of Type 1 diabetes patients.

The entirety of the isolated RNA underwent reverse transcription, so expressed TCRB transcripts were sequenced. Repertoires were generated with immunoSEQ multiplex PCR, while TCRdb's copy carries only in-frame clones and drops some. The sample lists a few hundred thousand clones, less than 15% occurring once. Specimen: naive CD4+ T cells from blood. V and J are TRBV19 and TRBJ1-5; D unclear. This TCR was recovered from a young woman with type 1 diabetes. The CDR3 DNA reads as TGTGCCAGTAGTATTATCCTGTATCAGCCCCAGCATTTT. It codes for CASSIILYQPQHF.